Shown below are 15 T cell receptor beta chains from a single sample sequenced in a study of cytomegalovirus exposure and HLA in healthy donors. PCR used 60 Vbeta primers and 13 Jbeta primers. Sequencing was performed with immunoSEQ multiplex PCR; in TCRdb, only in-frame clones are kept and a portion is missing. The sample holds about 160,000 clones; around 80% are singletons and the top ten take about 2.9%. Input material: PBMCs. The receptors were gathered from a woman aged 50 to 60 in good health and CMV-seropositive.

This clone has just one count. The genes are TRBV14 and TRBJ1-1; a possible D gene is TRBD1 (5 bases). The CDR3 consists of 16 residues. Germline CDR1 and CDR2: SGHDN and FVKESK. V was shortened by 4 bases and J by 4 bases, with 19 bases between the two germline ends. The CDR3 sequence is CASSPLVGGMGTEAFF. The CDR3 DNA reads as TGTGCCAGCAGCCCCTTAGTCGGGGGGATGGGCACTGAAGCTTTCTTT.

This clone was found once. The V gene is TRBV2, the J gene TRBJ2-1; 12 positions match TRBD2. Trimming removed 9 bases from V and 7 bases from J; junction bases left unmatched: 4. CDR1 SNHLY and CDR2 FYNNEI come from the germline V gene. The CDR3 is 13 amino acids. The CDR3 coding sequence is TGTGCCAGTACCGGGACTAGCGGGAATGAGCAGTTCTTC. This codes for CASTGTSGNEQFF.

This clone showed up just a few times. The rearrangement uses TRBV11-3 and TRBJ1-1; no reliable D call. The CDR3 covers 13 residues. Germline V gene data show CDR1 as SGHNT and CDR2 as YENEEA. V was pared by 5 bases and J by 1 base, with 8 bases between. The CDR3 protein is CASSGGPNTEAFF. The CDR3 bases are TGTGCCAGCAGCGGAGGGCCGAACACTGAAGCTTTCTTT.

V and J are TRBV9 and TRBJ1-5, with D hard to call. V lost 5 bases and J lost 3, with 15 bases in between. Germline assignment: CDR1 SGDLS and CDR2 YYNGEE. This CDR3 is built from 15 residues. This chain's CDR3 is CASRSGMQDNQPQHF. The CDR3 DNA sequence: TGTGCCAGCAGGTCGGGGATGCAGGACAATCAGCCCCAGCATTTT.

The chain combines TRBV5-6 with TRBJ1-1; the D gene is possibly TRBD1 (5 bases). Germline V gene data show CDR1 as SGHDT and CDR2 as YYEEEE. This CDR3 has 14 amino acids. The V gene lost 3 bases and the J gene lost 4 bases, with 13 bases spanning the gap. This CDR3 is CASSSGGGGTEAFF. The DNA of the CDR3 is TGTGCCAGCAGCTCGGGGGGGGGAGGCACTGAAGCTTTCTTT.

The chain links TRBV5-6 to TRBJ1-4; TRBD1 aligns across 7 bases. V trimming: 0 bases; J trimming: 7 bases; junction bases outside the gene matches: 9. The CDR3 loop spans 16 amino acids. Germline V gene lookup returns CDR1 SGHDT and CDR2 YYEEEE. The CDR3 region is CASSLASKGASEKLFF. The CDR3 DNA reads TGTGCCAGCAGCTTGGCCTCTAAGGGGGCGAGTGAAAAACTGTTTTTT.

The chain is built from TRBV7-3 and TRBJ2-1, with 11 bases fitting TRBD2. The CDR3 runs to 15 residues. V lost 5 bases and J lost 4; bases outside the gene matches: 4. Germline CDR1 and CDR2: SGHTA and FQGTGA. The CDR3 loop is CASSPGTSGYNEQFF. CDR3 DNA sequence: TGTGCCAGCAGCCCCGGGACTAGCGGATACAATGAGCAGTTCTTC.

The chain couples TRBV7-2 to TRBJ1-1; 8 nucleotides line up with TRBD1. V was clipped by 5 bases and J by 3 bases; unmatched bases: 17. This CDR3 has 18 amino acids. Per germline, CDR1 SGHTA and CDR2 FQGNSA. CDR3 protein: CASSPYTDRGPGDTEAFF. In DNA, the CDR3 is TGTGCCAGCAGCCCATACACCGACAGGGGCCCCGGGGACACTGAAGCTTTCTTT.

This chain connects TRBV7-2 to TRBJ2-5; D may be TRBD1 (6 bases). Per the germline V gene, CDR1 is SGHTA and CDR2 is FQGNSA. This CDR3 region has 16 residues. The germline V and J ends were trimmed by 1 base and 7 bases, with 19 bases remaining between them. This chain's CDR3 is CASSLGGRRGGGTQYF. The DNA of the CDR3 is TGTGCCAGCAGCTTAGGAGGGCGTCGTGGGGGCGGGACCCAGTACTTC.

This chain's CDR3 is CASSVGASGGYDEQFF. DNA of the CDR3: TGTGCCAGCAGCGTAGGGGCTAGCGGGGGGTACGATGAGCAGTTCTTC. The J gene is TRBJ2-1, the V gene TRBV9, with 11 bases aligning to TRBD2. Germline CDR1 and CDR2: SGDLS and YYNGEE. The CDR3 length is 16 residues. Trimming removed 0 bases from V and 8 bases from J; junction bases left unmatched: 7.

This clone appeared a few times. The chain uses TRBV9 and TRBJ1-3, with TRBD1 matching 7 bases. V trimming: 0 bases; J trimming: 8 bases; junction bases outside the gene matches: 8. Germline V gives CDR1 SGDLS, CDR2 YYNGEE. This CDR3 comprises 15 residues. CDR3 in amino acids: CASSVAGQRFDTIYF. In DNA form, the CDR3 reads TGTGCCAGCAGCGTAGCGGGACAGCGATTTGACACCATATATTTT.

The gene calls are TRBV5-5 and TRBJ1-2; a possible D gene is TRBD1 (5 bases). CDR1 and CDR2 from the germline V gene are SGHKS and YYEKEE (reference sequence). V lost 4 bases and J lost 6, with 16 bases in between. This CDR3 contains 14 residues. CDR3 sequence (DNA): TGTGCCAGCAGCGTAGGGACTCCTGTCCATGGCTACACCTTC. Translated, it gives CASSVGTPVHGYTF.

This clone was counted only a few times. The gene calls are TRBV29-1 and TRBJ2-3; D possibly corresponds to TRBD1 (6 bases). Trimming stripped 1 base from V and 6 bases from J, with 14 bases between. Germline V gives CDR1 SQVTM, CDR2 ANQGSEA. The CDR3 sequence is 14 residues long. This CDR3 is CSVEGGRGTDTQYF. The CDR3 DNA reads TGCAGCGTTGAAGGAGGCAGGGGAACGGATACGCAGTATTTT.

The CDR3 DNA sequence: TGTGCCAGCATCGCCCGGGGCTGGGGGAGGCTTAACACTGAAGCTTTCTTT. It is translated as CASIARGWGRLNTEAFF. The rearrangement uses TRBV5-6 and TRBJ1-1; TRBD1 is a possible D gene (5 bases). The germline V and J ends were trimmed by 6 bases and 2 bases, with 23 bases remaining between them. Per germline, CDR1 SGHDT and CDR2 YYEEEE. The CDR3 runs to 17 residues.

The V gene is TRBV6-5, the J gene TRBJ2-6; D gene unclear. The CDR3 is 15 amino acids. V was trimmed by 2 bases and J by 1 base, leaving 6 bases between them. Germline V gives CDR1 MNHEY, CDR2 SVGAGI. The CDR3 reads CASSYADSGANVLTF. In DNA, the CDR3 is TGTGCCAGCAGTTACGCGGATTCTGGGGCCAACGTCCTGACTTTC.